The present T cell receptor beta chain was sequenced within a study of blood T cells in healthy people across ages. This clonotype was counted many times. CDR3 size: 15 residues. CDR1 LNHDA and CDR2 SQIVND come from the germline V gene (reference sequence). V was trimmed by 4 bases and J by 3 bases, leaving 13 bases between them. Primers used in a second PCR of about 6 to 11 cycles were a sample-barcoded 5' primer and a J-beta primer mix. MiXCR was run by TCRdb on the 5' RACE reads, yielding one entry per CDR3 protein. The profile shows almost 300,000 distinct CDR3 sequences, roughly a quarter of them singletons.

This chain connects TRBV19 to TRBJ1-5; D is possibly TRBD1 (5 bases). Sequencing was carried out using blood. This TCR was recovered from a woman in her 70s in good health. CDR3 sequence (DNA): TGTGCCAGTAGTAACCGGGACCTCCACAATCAGCCCCAGCATTTT. Its translation is CASSNRDLHNQPQHF.